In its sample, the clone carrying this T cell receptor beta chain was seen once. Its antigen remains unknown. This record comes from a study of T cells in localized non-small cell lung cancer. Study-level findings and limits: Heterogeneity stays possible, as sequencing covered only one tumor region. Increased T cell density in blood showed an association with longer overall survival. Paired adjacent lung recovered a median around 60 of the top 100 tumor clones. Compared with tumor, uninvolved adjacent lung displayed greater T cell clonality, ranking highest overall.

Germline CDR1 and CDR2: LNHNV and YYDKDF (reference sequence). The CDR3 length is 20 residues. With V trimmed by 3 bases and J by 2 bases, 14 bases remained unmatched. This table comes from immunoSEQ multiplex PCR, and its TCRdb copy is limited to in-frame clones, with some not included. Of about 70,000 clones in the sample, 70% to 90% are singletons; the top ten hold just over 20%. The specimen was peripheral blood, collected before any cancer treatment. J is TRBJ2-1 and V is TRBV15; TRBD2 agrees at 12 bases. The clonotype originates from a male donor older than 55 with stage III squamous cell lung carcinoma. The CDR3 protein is CATSSPLAGGLRSTYNEQFF. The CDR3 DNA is TGTGCCACCAGCAGCCCTCTAGCGGGGGGGCTGAGGAGCACCTACAATGAGCAGTTCTTC.